This TCR beta chain was found in a study of T cell repertoires in cytomegalovirus infection. Study-wide results and caveats: CMV-specific TCR beta clonotypes restricted by HLA-C dominated the ex vivo response. There were carriers of CMV plus the relevant HLA, and cumulative public TCR beta family frequency identified them.

With respect to this clonotype: Its specificity is unknown.

This CDR3 contains 14 residues. V lost 5 bases to trimming and J lost 9 bases, with 17 bases between them. One entry per CDR3 protein, called by TCRdb with MiXCR from the reads. This sample carries roughly 280,000 distinct CDR3 sequences, about 13% of them seen once, and the ten largest clones take 8.8%. The source of this sequence is a human donor in good health (CMV status not recorded). Some clones in this sample may be carry-over from other donors' samples. Sequenced: PBMCs. The chain uses TRBV12-3 or TRBV12-4 and TRBJ1-5, with TRBD1 as a possible D gene (6 bases). The CDR3 DNA follows: TGTGCCAGCAGTCCTCGGGCAGGGGAGGCGCCCCAGCATTTT. Its protein is CASSPRAGEAPQHF.